Each of the 21 T cell receptor beta chains below was sequenced from the same sample in a study of blood T cells in healthy people across ages. The authors ran a second PCR of 7 to 11 cycles using a sample-barcoded 5' primer and a J-beta primer mix. Each CDR3 protein gets one entry after TCRdb re-called the 5' RACE reads with MiXCR. This table has about 1.4 million distinct CDR3 sequences, around 55% appearing once. The sample was blood. Source of these receptors: a man aged 18 to 30 in good health.

This sequence joins TRBV20-1 and TRBJ1-1; no definite D call. This CDR3 contains 12 residues. The germline CDR1 and CDR2 sequences are DFQATT and SNEGSKA (reference sequence). With 2 bases removed from V and 1 base from J, the gap between germline ends came to 5 bases. The CDR3 nucleotides read TGCAGTGCTAGATTCAGGAACACTGAAGCTTTCTTT. Amino acid sequence: CSARFRNTEAFF.

The rearrangement uses TRBV29-1 and TRBJ1-2; TRBD1 matches 9 bases. Per the germline V gene, CDR1 is SQVTM and CDR2 is ANQGSEA. The CDR3 length is 15 residues. The ends lost 2 bases at V and 0 bases at J; junction bases unmatched: 4. The CDR3 here is CSVESGTGSNYGYTF. As DNA, the CDR3 is TGCAGCGTTGAAAGCGGGACAGGGTCTAACTATGGCTACACCTTC. The whole variable domain, filled in from reference TRBV29-1 and TRBJ1-2, reads SAVISQKPSRDICQRGTSLTIQCQVDSQVTMMFWYRQQPGQSLTLIATANQGSEATYESGFVIDKFPISRPNLTFSTLTVSNMSPEDSSIYLCSVESGTGSNYGYTFGSGTRLTVV.

Details on this clonotype: An end of the junction differs from the germline gene, which may be a read error. V and J are TRBV20-1 and TRBJ2-5; possible D gene TRBD1, 6 bases. This CDR3 is built from 17 residues. Germline V gene sequence: CDR1 DFQATT, CDR2 SNEGSKA (reference sequence). In nucleotides, the CDR3 is TGCAGTACTAGGGTCTCAGGGGAAGGTAAACCCCAAGAGACCCAGTACTTC. This gives the protein CSTRVSGEGKPQETQYF.

The chain uses TRBV11-2 and TRBJ2-4; tentatively, D is TRBD1 (5 bases). The end of the DNA is better explained by TRBJ2-7, so the J call may be wrong. Germline V gene sequence: CDR1 SGHAT, CDR2 FQNNGV. The CDR3 covers 15 residues. CDR3 DNA sequence: TGTGCCAGCAGCTTACTGAGGACGGACAACTACGAGCAGTACTTC. Protein product: CASSLLRTDNYEQYF.

The chain uses TRBV10-3 and TRBJ1-4; D is uncertain. CDR3 length: 15 residues. Germline CDR1 ENHRY, CDR2 SYGVKD. Trimming left V 0 bases short and J 6 bases short, with 11 bases between. For the CDR3, the DNA is TGTGCCATCAGTGAGTCAATGGGGAACCATGAAAAACTGTTTTTT. Its protein is CAISESMGNHEKLFF.

V and J are TRBV11-2 and TRBJ2-7; 9 nucleotides line up with TRBD2. Trimming at V came to 1 base and at J to 7 bases, leaving 11 bases not matched to a gene. Per germline, CDR1 SGHAT and CDR2 FQNNGV. This CDR3 region has 16 residues. Written as DNA, the CDR3 is TGTGCCAGCAGCTTAGCGTCTAGCGGGAAGTTGGGGGAGCAGTACTTC. Translation gives CASSLASSGKLGEQYF.

V gene TRBV20-1 combines with J gene TRBJ1-5, with no clear D. In germline, CDR1 is DFQATT, CDR2 SNEGSKA (reference sequence). The CDR3 contains 12 residues. Trimming pared 4 bases from V and 9 bases from J, leaving 13 bases between. The chain's CDR3 is CSAKLGVGPQHF. CDR3 DNA sequence: TGCAGTGCTAAACTTGGGGTCGGGCCCCAGCATTTT.

This clonotype has just a few counts. The CDR3 protein is CSAEADTQYF. CDR3 DNA sequence: TGCAGCGCCGAGGCAGATACGCAGTATTTT. The chain is built from TRBV29-1 and TRBJ2-3; D unclear. The CDR3 runs 10 residues. The germline CDR1 and CDR2 sequences are SQVTM and ANQGSEA. V was cut by 7 bases and J by 4 bases, with 6 bases left in between.

The chain combines TRBV10-3 with TRBJ1-2, with D unclear. V was trimmed by 7 bases and J by 8 bases, leaving 11 bases between them. Per germline, CDR1 ENHRY and CDR2 SYGVKD. The CDR3 consists of 11 residues. CDR3 in DNA: TGTGCCATCACTTCATTGCGGGGCTACACCTTC. Its translation is CAITSLRGYTF.

This clonotype has a handful of counts. This CDR3 reads CASSLSWTDYEQYF. The CDR3 DNA reads as TGTGCCAGCAGTTTATCTTGGACAGACTACGAGCAGTACTTC. The V gene is TRBV27, the J gene TRBJ2-7; a weak D match, TRBD1 (6 bases). The V and J ends lost 0 bases and 3 bases respectively, with 9 bases between them. This CDR3 comprises 14 residues. Germline CDR1 MNHEY, CDR2 SMNVEV (reference sequence).

This chain uses TRBV29-1 with TRBJ2-3; perhaps TRBD1 as D (5 bases). The germline V gene has CDR1 SQVTM and CDR2 ANQGSEA. V lost 4 bases and J lost 6, with 14 bases in between. CDR3 length equals 13 residues. CDR3 sequence reads: CSVADSFSDTQYF. In DNA form, the CDR3 reads TGCAGCGTTGCCGACAGCTTCTCGGATACGCAGTATTTT.

The chain recombines TRBV5-1 with TRBJ1-1; no firm D call. V was cut by 4 bases and J by 1 base, with 20 bases left in between. The CDR3 length is 17 residues. Looked up from germline, CDR1 is SGHRS and CDR2 is YFSETQ. CDR3 amino acids: CASSPASVGVKNTEAFF. CDR3 DNA: TGCGCCAGCAGCCCCGCGTCGGTGGGAGTAAAGAACACTGAAGCTTTCTTT.

This clonotype was detected once. The junction departs from germline at one end; a sequencing error may be responsible. The rearrangement joins TRBV7-9 to TRBJ1-1; no clear D. The CDR3 totals 14 residues. Germline V gene data show CDR1 as SEHNR and CDR2 as FQNEAQ (reference sequence). This chain's CDR3 is CASSLLTMNTETFF. DNA for the CDR3: TGTGCCAGCAGCCTCCTCACAATGAACACTGAAACTTTCTTT.

The chain couples TRBV12-3 or TRBV12-4 to TRBJ2-7; D gene unclear. The V end lost 6 bases, the J end lost 1 base, and 16 bases lay between the germline ends. The CDR3 is 15 amino acids. The CDR3 here is CASRKTVFESYEQYF. Here the CDR3 DNA reads TGTGCCAGCAGGAAAACAGTTTTCGAGTCCTACGAGCAGTACTTC.

V is TRBV10-3 and J is TRBJ1-1, with D perhaps TRBD1 (5 bases). CDR3 length: 16 residues. Looked up from germline, CDR1 is ENHRY and CDR2 is SYGVKD. V lost 4 bases and J 2 bases, leaving 17 bases between the germline ends. The CDR3 region has the DNA TGTGCCATCAGTGGCCACCTGCGGGGGTTAAACACTGAAGCTTTCTTT. It specifies CAISGHLRGLNTEAFF.

In its sample, this clonotype was seen a few times. The chain has TRBV7-9 and TRBJ1-2; possibly TRBD1 for D (6 bases). In germline, CDR1 is SEHNR, CDR2 FQNEAQ (reference sequence). CDR3 length: 16 amino acids. Trimming removed 5 bases at V and 4 bases at J, with 20 bases between. The CDR3 region has the DNA TGTGCCAGCAGCCACACACGCGAGCACAGGGTCTATGGCTACACCTTC. The encoded protein is CASSHTREHRVYGYTF.

This clonotype was observed a few times. This chain connects TRBV10-3 to TRBJ2-7; TRBD2 aligns across 8 bases. The germline CDR1 and CDR2 sequences are ENHRY and SYGVKD. There are 13 residues in the CDR3. J gave up 3 bases and V 7 bases, and 5 bases lay outside the gene matches. The CDR3: CAITREVGYEQYF. The CDR3 DNA is TGTGCCATCACGCGGGAGGTGGGCTACGAGCAGTACTTC.

This chain joins TRBV15 and TRBJ1-6; TRBD1 is a possible D gene (5 bases). The germline V gene encodes CDR1 LNHNV and CDR2 YYDKDF (reference sequence). CDR3 length equals 15 residues. V lost 4 bases, J lost 7 bases, and 14 bases lay in between. The CDR3 spells CATSMRQPQNSPLHF. The CDR3 DNA reads as TGTGCCACCAGCATGCGACAGCCCCAAAATTCACCCCTCCACTTT.

The V and J genes are TRBV12-3 or TRBV12-4 and TRBJ2-1; D gene unclear. The CDR3 is 11 amino acids. Trimming removed 7 bases from V and 7 bases from J, with 8 bases in between. CDR3 in amino acids: CASKSRNEQFF. For the CDR3, the DNA is TGTGCCAGCAAATCACGGAATGAGCAGTTCTTC.

In nucleotides, the CDR3 is TGTGCCAGCAGCCAAGATAGAGACCTCCCCTACTACGAGCAGTACTTC. Its protein product is CASSQDRDLPYYEQYF. The chain is built from TRBV4-2 and TRBJ2-7; D gene uncertain. Germline CDR1 LGHNA, CDR2 YNFKEQ. CDR3 length: 16 amino acids. V lost 0 bases to trimming and J lost 3 bases, with 15 bases between them.

This sequence joins TRBV20-1 and TRBJ2-1; TRBD2 aligns across 13 bases. The CDR3 contains 15 residues. The junction had 6 bases not matched to a gene; V was cut back by 2 bases and J by 8 bases. Germline values: CDR1 DFQATT, CDR2 SNEGSKA (reference sequence). The chain's CDR3 is CSARLGLAGVDEQFF. In nucleotides, the CDR3 is TGCAGTGCTAGACTCGGACTAGCGGGAGTCGATGAGCAGTTCTTC.